These T cell receptor beta chains were read from a single sample in a study of shared T cell receptors in the human thymus. Repertoires were generated with immunoSEQ multiplex PCR, while TCRdb's copy carries only in-frame clones and drops some. The sample has 700,000 to 750,000 clones, 80% to 90% seen once; the top ten hold roughly 0.01%. Another study also made use of these data, one on human thymus T cells.

Sequenced sample: thymocytes. The receptor set was obtained from a girl in the first two years of life with a congenital heart defect. Each CDR3 is given with its conserved first and last residue. The D gene is left open where the match is weak. Some rows have no size entry. The others give once, few or many, or a class for an expanded clone.

D: .
V: TRBV7-6
size: .
J: TRBJ1-5
CDR3: CTSSPTGTYSNQPQHF
DNA: TGTACCAGCAGCCCGACAGGAACATATAGCAATCAGCCCCAGCATTTT

D: TRBD1
V: TRBV6-5
size: .
J: TRBJ1-1
CDR3: CASRGTGWDTEAFF
DNA: TGTGCCAGCAGGGGGACAGGGTGGGACACTGAAGCTTTCTTT

D: TRBD2
V: TRBV5-5
size: .
J: TRBJ2-7
CDR3: CASERGVSEQYF
DNA: TGTGCCAGCGAGCGGGGGGTATCTGAGCAGTACTTC

D: TRBD2
V: TRBV6-6
size: .
J: TRBJ2-7
CDR3: CASLRGSGGISYEQYF
DNA: TGTGCCAGCTTGAGAGGGAGCGGGGGGATTTCCTACGAGCAGTACTTC

D: .
V: TRBV5-6
size: .
J: TRBJ1-1
CDR3: CASSCQPPGTEAFF
DNA: TGTGCCAGCAGCTGCCAGCCCCCGGGGACTGAAGCTTTCTTT

D: TRBD1
V: TRBV11-2
size: few
J: TRBJ1-2
CDR3: CASSFRDRGGYTF
DNA: TGTGCCAGCAGCTTCCGGGACAGAGGTGGCTACACCTTC

D: .
V: TRBV12-5
size: .
J: TRBJ1-1
CDR3: CASGLINDTAGQAFF
DNA: TGTGCTAGTGGTTTGATAAACGATACAGCAGGTCAAGCTTTCTTT

D: TRBD1
V: TRBV7-6
size: .
J: TRBJ1-2
CDR3: CASSLGGQNGYTF
DNA: TGTGCCAGCAGCTTGGGGGGACAGAATGGCTACACCTTC

D: .
V: TRBV6-6
size: .
J: TRBJ1-1
CDR3: CASSYVRQLNTEAFF
DNA: TGTGCCAGCAGTTACGTCCGACAGTTGAACACTGAAGCTTTCTTT

D: TRBD2
V: TRBV5-1
size: .
J: TRBJ2-5
CDR3: CASSLVGLAGGKETQYF
DNA: TGCGCCAGCAGCTTAGTGGGACTAGCGGGGGGAAAAGAGACCCAGTACTTC

D: TRBD1
V: TRBV11-2
size: .
J: TRBJ2-1
CDR3: CASSSGTGEYNEQFF
DNA: TGTGCCAGCAGCTCCGGGACAGGGGAGTACAATGAGCAGTTCTTC

D: TRBD2
V: TRBV9
size: .
J: TRBJ2-5
CDR3: CASSVAAGGPQETQYF
DNA: TGTGCCAGCAGCGTAGCTGCGGGGGGGCCCCAAGAGACCCAGTACTTC

D: .
V: TRBV2
size: .
J: TRBJ2-2
CDR3: CASSLSGVGELFF
DNA: TGTGCCAGCAGTTTGTCGGGGGTAGGGGAGCTGTTTTTT

D: .
V: TRBV4-3
size: .
J: TRBJ1-1
CDR3: CASSQERWGGNTEAFF
DNA: TGCGCCAGCAGCCAAGAACGTTGGGGAGGGAACACTGAAGCTTTCTTT

D: TRBD2
V: TRBV2
size: .
J: TRBJ2-5
CDR3: CASRKGSGGAGETQYF
DNA: TGTGCCAGCAGGAAGGGTAGCGGGGGGGCTGGGGAGACCCAGTACTTC

D: TRBD1
V: TRBV30
size: .
J: TRBJ2-4
CDR3: CAWSPRGSTGIAKNIQYF
DNA: TGTGCCTGGAGCCCCCGAGGGTCGACAGGGATAGCCAAAAACATTCAGTACTTC

D: .
V: TRBV7-2
size: .
J: TRBJ2-7
CDR3: CASSLGGVGYEQYF
DNA: TGTGCCAGCAGCTTGGGCGGGGTCGGGTACGAGCAGTACTTC

D: .
V: TRBV19
size: once
J: TRBJ2-5
CDR3: CASSFELWGRMETQYF
DNA: TGTGCCAGTAGTTTCGAGCTGTGGGGGCGGATGGAGACCCAGTACTTC

D: TRBD1
V: TRBV28
size: .
J: TRBJ2-2
CDR3: CASRRTGGHTGELFF
DNA: TGTGCCAGCAGGCGGACAGGGGGCCACACCGGGGAGCTGTTTTTT

D: .
V: TRBV28
size: .
J: TRBJ1-5
CDR3: CASIMGTHLGNQPQHF
DNA: TGTGCCAGCATTATGGGCACCCATTTAGGCAATCAGCCCCAGCATTTT

D: .
V: TRBV27
size: .
J: TRBJ1-2
CDR3: CASSFSIGLDGVGGGYTF
DNA: TGTGCCAGCAGTTTTAGTATTGGCCTGGACGGGGTTGGAGGGGGCTACACCTTC

D: TRBD1
V: TRBV29-1
size: .
J: TRBJ1-2
CDR3: CSVRPGQGSSYTF
DNA: TGCAGCGTGAGACCGGGACAGGGTTCAAGCTACACCTTC

D: TRBD1
V: TRBV5-1
size: once
J: TRBJ2-5
CDR3: CASSRQGSYHQETQYF
DNA: TGCGCCAGCAGCCGACAGGGGAGCTACCACCAAGAGACCCAGTACTTC